The TCR beta chain described here comes from a study of CD8 T cells in Susac syndrome (dated by TCRdb to the late 2010s). Describing the broader study: The study used repertoire sequencing to test whether antigen drove CD8+ T cell activation and differentiation in Susac syndrome. CD8+ T cell repertoire clonality was compared between about a dozen healthy donors, about 14 Susac syndrome patients and 15 multiple sclerosis patients.

High-throughput TCR beta sequencing profiled peripheral blood CD8+ and CD4+ T cells from healthy donors, Susac syndrome patients and multiple sclerosis patients. The multiple sclerosis controls were treatment-naive patients who had stable or active relapsing-remitting disease and met the revised McDonald criteria. CD8+ TEMRA cells were enriched by FACS, while bulk CD8+ and CD4+ T cells were purified by magnetic negative isolation. Blood was drawn into EDTA tubes, processed within 24 hours, and PBMCs were isolated by density gradient centrifugation. PBMCs intended for TCR sequencing were cryopreserved in liquid nitrogen and were subsequently thawed in a 37 degrees C water bath. Purity of sorted or isolated CD4+, CD8+ and CD8+ TEMRA cells was at least 90%. V gives up 1 base and J gives up 1 base, and the segment between their germline ends measures 11 bases. CDR1 is given as LNHDA and CDR2 as SQIVND, both from the germline V gene (reference sequence). Reading from cysteine to phenylalanine, the CDR3 counts 16 amino acids. CDR3 DNA is the only sequence kept; it has 48 bases, read in frame from the first base.

RNA was extracted using the RNeasy kit, and about 0.45 to 1 ug of the RNA was reverse transcribed with random hexamers. The immunoSEQ multiplex PCR assay, which covers 54 Vbeta and 13 Jbeta segments, was used to amplify TCR beta CDR3 regions. PCR amplification bias was corrected using a synthetic template baseline for primer optimization and computational correction. As for how the authors treated the data: Only productive sequences were kept, with reads annotated to V, D and J genes according to IMGT and analyzed in immunoSEQ Analyzer. To calculate clonality, Shannon entropy was normalized by log2 of the number of productive unique sequences and then subtracted from one. For each patient and control, public and private clones were evaluated among the 100 most prevalent clones. Clones were defined as Susac-specific if absent from the healthy and MS cohorts, from 1052 published viral clones and from other ImmuneACCESS disease sequences. TCRdb redid the processing of the public reads, applying fastp at Q25 and MiXCR, and retained in-frame beta chains. Every CDR3 protein is listed once, alongside the most common genes and DNA of its rows. TCRdb, not the authors, supplied the V and J calls. Counted in this sample were hundreds of thousands of distinct CDR3 sequences; more than 80% of them appeared once. In total, the top ten clones hold about 0.12% of the sample.

Notes on this clonotype: Its binding antigen is unknown. Per-base quality was not reported, and no clone a single base away is much larger than it.

The investigation overall reported the following: The TCR sequencing and HLA analysis was acknowledged to have included a relatively small number of individuals.

The sequence is built from TRBV19 and TRBJ2-1, with the D gene uncertain. Sequencing was done on a sample of CD8+ T cells from PBMCs. The source of this sequence is a human donor with multiple sclerosis. The DNA reads TGTGCCAGTAGTATAGGTGGATCATTATCCTACAATGAGCAGTTCTTC. This gives the protein CASSIGGSLSYNEQFF. Reference TRBV19 and TRBJ2-1 genes cover what lies past the CDR3, so the full variable domain is DGGITQSPKYLFRKEGQNVTLSCEQNLNHDAMYWYRQDPGQGLRLIYYSQIVNDFQKGDIAEGYSVSREKKESFPLTVTSAQKNPTAFYLCASSIGGSLSYNEQFFGPGTRLTVL.